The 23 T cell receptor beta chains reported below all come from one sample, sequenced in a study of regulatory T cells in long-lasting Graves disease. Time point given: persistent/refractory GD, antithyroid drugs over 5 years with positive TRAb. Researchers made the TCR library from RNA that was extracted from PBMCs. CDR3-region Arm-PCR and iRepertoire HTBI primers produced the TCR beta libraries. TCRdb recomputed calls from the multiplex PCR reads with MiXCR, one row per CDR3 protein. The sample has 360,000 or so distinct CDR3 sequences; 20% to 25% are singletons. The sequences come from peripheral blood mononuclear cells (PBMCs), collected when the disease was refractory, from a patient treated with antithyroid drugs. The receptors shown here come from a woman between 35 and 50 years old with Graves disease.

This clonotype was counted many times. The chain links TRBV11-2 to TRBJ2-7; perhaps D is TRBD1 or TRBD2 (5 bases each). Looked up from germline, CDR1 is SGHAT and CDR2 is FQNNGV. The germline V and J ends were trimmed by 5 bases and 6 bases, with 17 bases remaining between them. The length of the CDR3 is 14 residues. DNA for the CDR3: TGTGCCAGCAGCGACCGAGGGACGCTTAGCGAGCAGTACTTC. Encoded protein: CASSDRGTLSEQYF. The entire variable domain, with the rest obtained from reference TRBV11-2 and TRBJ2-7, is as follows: EAGVAQSPRYKIIEKRQSVAFWCNPISGHATLYWYQQILGQGPKLLIQFQNNGVVDDSQLPKDRFSAERLKGVDSTLKIQPAKLEDSAVYLCASSDRGTLSEQYFGPGTRLTVT.

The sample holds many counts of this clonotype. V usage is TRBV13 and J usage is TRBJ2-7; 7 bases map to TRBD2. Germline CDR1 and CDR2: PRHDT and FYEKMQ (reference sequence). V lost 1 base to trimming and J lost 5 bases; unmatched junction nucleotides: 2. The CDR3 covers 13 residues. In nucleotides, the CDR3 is TGTGCCAGCAGCTTAGAGCGGGATAACGAGCAGTACTTC. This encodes CASSLERDNEQYF.

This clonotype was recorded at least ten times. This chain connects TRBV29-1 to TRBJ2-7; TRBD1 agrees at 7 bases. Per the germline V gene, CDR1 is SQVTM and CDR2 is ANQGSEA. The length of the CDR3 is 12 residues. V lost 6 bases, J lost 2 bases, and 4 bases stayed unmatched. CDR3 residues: CSVRDSTYEQYF. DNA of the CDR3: TGCAGCGTCCGGGACAGTACCTACGAGCAGTACTTC.

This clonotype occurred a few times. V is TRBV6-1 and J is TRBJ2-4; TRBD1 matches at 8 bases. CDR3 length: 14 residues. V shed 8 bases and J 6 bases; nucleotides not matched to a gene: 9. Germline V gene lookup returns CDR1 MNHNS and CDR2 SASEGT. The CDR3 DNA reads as TGTGCCAGCCGCCCGGACAGGGTTACAAACATTCAGTACTTC. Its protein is CASRPDRVTNIQYF.

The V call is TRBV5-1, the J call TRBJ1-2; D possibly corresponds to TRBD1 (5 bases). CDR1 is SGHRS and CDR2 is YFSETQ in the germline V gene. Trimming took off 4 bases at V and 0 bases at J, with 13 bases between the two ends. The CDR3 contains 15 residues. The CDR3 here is CASSPRQNSNYGYTF. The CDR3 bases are TGCGCCAGCAGCCCAAGACAGAATTCTAACTATGGCTACACCTTC.

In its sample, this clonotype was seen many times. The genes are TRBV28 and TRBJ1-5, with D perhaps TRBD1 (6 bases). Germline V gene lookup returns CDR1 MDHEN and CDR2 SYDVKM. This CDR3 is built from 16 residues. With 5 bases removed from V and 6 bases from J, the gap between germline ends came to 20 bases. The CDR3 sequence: CASSDSQGGWGQPQHF. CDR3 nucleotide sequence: TGTGCCAGCAGTGACTCACAGGGAGGATGGGGTCAGCCCCAGCATTTT.

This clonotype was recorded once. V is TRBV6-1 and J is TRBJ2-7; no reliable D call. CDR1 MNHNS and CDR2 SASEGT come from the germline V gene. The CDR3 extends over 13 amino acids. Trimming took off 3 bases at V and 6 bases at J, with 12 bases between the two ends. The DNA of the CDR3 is TGTGCCAGCAGTGACCCAAGGTGGGGCGAGCAGTACTTC. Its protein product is CASSDPRWGEQYF.

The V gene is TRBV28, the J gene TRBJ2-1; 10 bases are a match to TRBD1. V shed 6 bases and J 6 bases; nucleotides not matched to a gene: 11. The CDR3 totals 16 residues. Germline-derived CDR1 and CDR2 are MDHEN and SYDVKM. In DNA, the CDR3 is TGTGCCAGCAGCCAACGGGACAGGGGATTGACCAATGAGCAGTTCTTC. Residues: CASSQRDRGLTNEQFF.

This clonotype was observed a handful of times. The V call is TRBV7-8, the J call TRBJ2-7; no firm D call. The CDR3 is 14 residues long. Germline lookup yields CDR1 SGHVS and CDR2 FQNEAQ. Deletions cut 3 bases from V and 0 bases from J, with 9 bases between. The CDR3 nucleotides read TGTGCCAGCAGCTTGTACCAAAGCTCCTACGAGCAGTACTTC. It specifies CASSLYQSSYEQYF.

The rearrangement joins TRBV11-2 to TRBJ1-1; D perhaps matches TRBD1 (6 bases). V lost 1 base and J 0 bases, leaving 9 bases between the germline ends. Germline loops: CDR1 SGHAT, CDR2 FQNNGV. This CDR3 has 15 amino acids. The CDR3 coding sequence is TGTGCCAGCAGCTTAGTGAGGGGGATGAACACTGAAGCTTTCTTT. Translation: CASSLVRGMNTEAFF.

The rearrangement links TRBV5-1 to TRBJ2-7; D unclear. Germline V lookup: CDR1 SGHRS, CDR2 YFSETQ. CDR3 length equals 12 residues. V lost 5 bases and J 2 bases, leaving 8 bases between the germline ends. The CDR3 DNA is TGCGCCAGCAGGGACCAAGCCTACGAGCAGTACTTC. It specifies CASRDQAYEQYF.

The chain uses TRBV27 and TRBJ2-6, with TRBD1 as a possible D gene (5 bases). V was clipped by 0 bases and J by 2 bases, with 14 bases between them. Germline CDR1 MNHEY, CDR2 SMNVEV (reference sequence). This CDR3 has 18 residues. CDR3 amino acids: CASSLSVGVRTGANVLTF. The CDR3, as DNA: TGTGCCAGCAGTTTATCTGTAGGGGTTCGGACTGGGGCCAACGTCCTGACTTTC.

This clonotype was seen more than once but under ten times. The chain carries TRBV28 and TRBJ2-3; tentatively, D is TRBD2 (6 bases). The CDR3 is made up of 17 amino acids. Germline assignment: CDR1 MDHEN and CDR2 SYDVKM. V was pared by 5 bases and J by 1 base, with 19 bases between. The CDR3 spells CASSLLRLRGGTDTQYF. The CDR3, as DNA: TGTGCCAGCAGTCTGCTAAGATTGCGGGGAGGCACAGATACGCAGTATTTT.

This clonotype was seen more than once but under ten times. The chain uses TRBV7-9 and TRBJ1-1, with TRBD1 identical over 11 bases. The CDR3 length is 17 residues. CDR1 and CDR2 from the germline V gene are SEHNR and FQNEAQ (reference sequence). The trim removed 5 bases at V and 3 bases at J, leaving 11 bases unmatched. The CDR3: CASSGTRTGGDDTEAFF. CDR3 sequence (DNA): TGTGCCAGCAGCGGGACCCGGACAGGGGGCGACGACACTGAAGCTTTCTTT. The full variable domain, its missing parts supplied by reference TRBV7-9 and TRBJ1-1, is DTGVSQNPRHKITKRGQNVTFRCDPISEHNRLYWYRQTLGQGPEFLTYFQNEAQLEKSRLLSDRFSAERPKGSFSTLEIQRTEQGDSAMYLCASSGTRTGGDDTEAFFGQGTRLTVV.

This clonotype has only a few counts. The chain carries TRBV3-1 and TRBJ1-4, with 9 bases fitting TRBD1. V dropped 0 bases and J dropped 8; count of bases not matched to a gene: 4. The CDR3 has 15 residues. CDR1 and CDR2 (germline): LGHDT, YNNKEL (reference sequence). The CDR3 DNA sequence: TGTGCCAGCAGCCAAGACCGGACAGGGGAGGAAAAACTGTTTTTT. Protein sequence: CASSQDRTGEEKLFF.

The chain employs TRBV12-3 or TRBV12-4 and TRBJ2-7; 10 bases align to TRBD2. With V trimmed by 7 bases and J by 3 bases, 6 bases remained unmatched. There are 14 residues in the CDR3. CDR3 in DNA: TGTGCCAGCACCGACGGACTAGCGGTCTACGAGCAGTACTTC. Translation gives CASTDGLAVYEQYF.

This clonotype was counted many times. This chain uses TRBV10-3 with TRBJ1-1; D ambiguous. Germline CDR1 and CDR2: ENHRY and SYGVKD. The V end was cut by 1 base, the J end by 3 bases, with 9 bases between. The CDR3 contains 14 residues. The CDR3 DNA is TGTGCCATCAGTGAGTTGGGCTTGGACACTGAAGCTTTCTTT. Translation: CAISELGLDTEAFF.

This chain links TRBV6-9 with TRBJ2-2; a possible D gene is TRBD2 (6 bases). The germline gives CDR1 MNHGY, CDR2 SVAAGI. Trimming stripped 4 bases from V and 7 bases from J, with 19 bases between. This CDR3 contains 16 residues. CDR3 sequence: CASSLEPRELDGELFF. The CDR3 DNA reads TGTGCCAGCAGTTTGGAGCCCCGGGAGCTGGACGGGGAGCTGTTTTTT.

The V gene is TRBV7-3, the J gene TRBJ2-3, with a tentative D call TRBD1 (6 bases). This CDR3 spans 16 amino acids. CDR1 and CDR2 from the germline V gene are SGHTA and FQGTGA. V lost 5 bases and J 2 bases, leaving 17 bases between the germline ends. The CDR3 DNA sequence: TGTGCCAGCAGCCCGGACTCGATGGGGGCCACAGATACGCAGTATTTT. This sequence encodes CASSPDSMGATDTQYF.

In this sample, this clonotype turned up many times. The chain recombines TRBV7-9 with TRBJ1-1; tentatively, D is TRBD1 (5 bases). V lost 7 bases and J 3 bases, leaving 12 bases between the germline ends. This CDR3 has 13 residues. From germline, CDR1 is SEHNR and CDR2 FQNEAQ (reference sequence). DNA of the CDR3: TGTGCCAGCAAAATACAAGGGGACACTGAAGCTTTCTTT. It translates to CASKIQGDTEAFF.

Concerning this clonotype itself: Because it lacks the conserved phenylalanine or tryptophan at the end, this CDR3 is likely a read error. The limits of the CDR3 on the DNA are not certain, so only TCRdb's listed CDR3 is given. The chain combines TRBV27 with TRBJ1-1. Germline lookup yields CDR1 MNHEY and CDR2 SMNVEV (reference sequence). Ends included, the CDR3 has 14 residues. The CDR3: CASSSLTDIDRISL.

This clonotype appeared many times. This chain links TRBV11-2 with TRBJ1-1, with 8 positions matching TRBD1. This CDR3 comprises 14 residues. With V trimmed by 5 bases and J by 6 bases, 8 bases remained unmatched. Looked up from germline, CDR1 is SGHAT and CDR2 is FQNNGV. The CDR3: CASSPWDRRSEAFF. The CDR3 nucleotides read TGTGCCAGCAGCCCCTGGGACAGGCGCTCTGAAGCTTTCTTT.

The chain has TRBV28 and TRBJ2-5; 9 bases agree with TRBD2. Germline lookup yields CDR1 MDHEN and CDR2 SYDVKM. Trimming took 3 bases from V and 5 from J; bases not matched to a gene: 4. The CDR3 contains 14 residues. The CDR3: CASSLREGHETQYF. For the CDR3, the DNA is TGTGCCAGCAGTTTGCGGGAGGGCCACGAGACCCAGTACTTC.